This T cell receptor beta chain was found in a study of control samples from healthy donors and cancer patients. Germline V gene sequence: CDR1 DFQATT, CDR2 SNEGSKA (reference sequence). CDR3 length: 11 amino acids. Trimming took 4 bases from V and 3 from J, leaving 6 bases between them. Libraries were prepared by immunoSEQ multiplex PCR; TCRdb keeps only in-frame clonotypes and omits some of them. The profile shows about 67,000 clones, more than 75% of them singletons. Material for sequencing was PBMCs. The chain is built from TRBV20-1 and TRBJ1-2; the D gene is possibly TRBD1 (6 bases). This TCR came from a woman aged 45 to 65 with head and neck cancer. CDR3 coding DNA: TGCAGTGCTACAGGGGACTATGGCTACACCTTC. Its protein product is CSATGDYGYTF.